Following are 5 T cell receptor beta chains from one sample sequenced in a study of T cell responses to AZD1222 COVID-19 vaccine (dated by TCRdb to about 2021). Libraries were made using the immunoSEQ multiplex PCR assay. Held by TCRdb, this immuneACCESS table contains in-frame sequences only and omits some clones. Under half of the omission traces to an unresolved V gene where checked; the cause of the rest is unknown. The sample table contains about 150,000 clones; only one count was recorded for 86% of them. In total, the top ten clones hold roughly 5.8% of the sample. The time point label here, explained by the study, means: baseline before first vaccination. Taken with the paper, the label for treatment or condition translates to: meningococcal conjugate vaccine given as trial control. The sample in question was peripheral blood, obtained on day 0 of MenACWY control vaccination. These receptor sequences come from an adult in good health.

This chain uses TRBV27 with TRBJ2-1; 9 nucleotides line up with TRBD2. The junction had 9 bases not matched to a gene; V was cut back by 4 bases and J by 8 bases. Looked up from germline, CDR1 is MNHEY and CDR2 is SMNVEV (reference sequence). The CDR3 is 15 amino acids. The CDR3 nucleotides are TGTGCCAGCAGTTCATGGGGGACTAGCAACCATGAGCAGTTCTTC. Translating it yields CASSSWGTSNHEQFF.

The CDR3 nucleotides read TGTGCCAGCAGCGCATGGGGACACCGGGCCTACGAGCAGTACTTC. Encoded protein: CASSAWGHRAYEQYF. The chain has TRBV11-3 and TRBJ2-7; the D gene is possibly TRBD1 (6 bases). Germline assignment: CDR1 SGHNT and CDR2 YENEEA. The ends were cut back, 5 bases at V and 2 bases at J, with 16 bases in the middle. CDR3 length: 15 residues.

This chain uses TRBV9 with TRBJ2-6; 8 bases map to TRBD1. The CDR3 has 17 amino acids. Losses at the gene ends were 7 bases for V and 0 bases for J; bases not matched to a gene: 9. Germline CDR1 is SGDLS and CDR2 is YYNGEE. CDR3 DNA: TGTGCCAGCCAACGGACAGGGTTCTTCTCTGGGGCCAACGTCCTGACTTTC. It specifies CASQRTGFFSGANVLTF.

This clone has only one observation. CDR3 DNA sequence: TGTGCCAGCAGCTTACAACAGGCCTCCTACGAGCAGTACTTC. Translated: CASSLQQASYEQYF. The V and J genes are TRBV5-8 and TRBJ2-7; possibly TRBD1 for D (5 bases). From germline, CDR1 is SGHTS and CDR2 YDEGEE. This CDR3 has 14 residues. The V end was cut by 2 bases, the J end by 0 bases, with 9 bases between.

The chain couples TRBV5-4 to TRBJ1-4; 12 bases line up with TRBD1. The CDR3 covers 17 residues. Germline-derived CDR1 and CDR2 are SGHNT and YYREEE (reference sequence). V lost 5 bases and J lost 6; bases outside the gene matches: 11. This CDR3 is CASRMGTGGAADEKLFF. CDR3 DNA sequence: TGTGCCAGCAGGATGGGGACAGGGGGCGCGGCGGATGAAAAACTGTTTTTT. Together with reference TRBV5-4 and TRBJ1-4, the CDR3 gives the full variable domain: ETGVTQSPTHLIKTRGQQVTLRCSSQSGHNTVSWYQQALGQGPQFIFQYYREEENGRGNFPPRFSGLQFPNYSSELNVNALELDDSALYLCASRMGTGGAADEKLFFGSGTQLSVL.